These 27 T cell receptor beta chains came from one sample sequenced in a study of early T cells in non-severe SARS-CoV-2 infection. MiXCR, applied by TCRdb to the 5' RACE reads, yields one record per CDR3 protein. Seen here are 55,000 to 80,000 distinct CDR3 sequences, 9.5% to 12% observed once, and the top ten hold approximately 5%. Sequencing used whole blood, obtained at baseline. These receptors were taken from an adult who was a healthcare worker with PCR-confirmed SARS-CoV-2 infection or an uninfected control (not recorded which).

The rearrangement links TRBV11-2 to TRBJ1-1; the D is unclear. The CDR3 has 14 residues. Germline CDR1 SGHAT, CDR2 FQNNGV. V was clipped by 3 bases and J by 0 bases, with 8 bases between them. CDR3 nucleotide sequence: TGTGCCAGCAGCTTGGACCCTATGAACACTGAAGCTTTCTTT. Its translation: CASSLDPMNTEAFF.

This clonotype occurred a few times. V gene TRBV20-1 combines with J gene TRBJ2-3, with 8 nucleotides matching TRBD2. V was pared by 8 bases and J by 4 bases, with 8 bases of the junction left unmatched. This CDR3 comprises 13 residues. CDR1 is DFQATT, CDR2 SNEGSKA, per germline (reference sequence). This chain's CDR3 is CSPSGGRSDTQYF. Written as DNA, the CDR3 is TGCAGTCCCTCGGGGGGGCGTTCAGATACGCAGTATTTT.

This clonotype was recorded a few times. The chain links TRBV6-6 to TRBJ1-2; 9 positions match TRBD1. V lost 2 bases, J lost 8 bases, and 9 bases stayed unmatched. The CDR3 covers 15 residues. Germline CDR1 and CDR2: MNHNY and SVGAGI (reference sequence). In DNA form, the CDR3 reads TGTGCCAGCAGTTACGACCCAGGACAGGGGTCGGGCTACACCTTC. Protein sequence: CASSYDPGQGSGYTF.

This clonotype came up a few times. The V and J genes are TRBV6-2 or TRBV6-3 and TRBJ2-1; D might be TRBD2 (5 bases). CDR3 size: 14 residues. Trimming removed 5 bases from V and 7 bases from J, with 15 bases in between. CDR1 is MNHEY and CDR2 is SVGEGT in the germline V gene. Here the CDR3 reads CASSPGGLLNEQFF. The CDR3 DNA reads as TGTGCCAGCAGTCCAGGAGGTCTTCTAAATGAGCAGTTCTTC.

This clonotype has just a few counts. The rearrangement joins TRBV4-1 to TRBJ2-7; 11 bases match TRBD1. Per germline, CDR1 MGHRA and CDR2 YSYEKL. Trimming took 3 bases from V and 5 from J; bases not matched to a gene: 0. This CDR3 comprises 13 residues. CDR3 amino acids: CASSQDRGHEQYF. In DNA form, the CDR3 reads TGCGCCAGCAGCCAGGACAGGGGGCACGAGCAGTACTTC.

The V gene is TRBV20-1, the J gene TRBJ2-1; no firm D call. Per the germline V gene, CDR1 is DFQATT and CDR2 is SNEGSKA (reference sequence). V was trimmed by 5 bases and J by 15 bases, leaving 20 bases between them. CDR3 length: 12 residues. The CDR3 coding sequence is TGCAGTGCTCTCAGGCGAACAAGGCCCCGGTTCTTC. Amino acids: CSALRRTRPRFF.

This clonotype has a count of ten or more. The chain links TRBV10-3 to TRBJ2-1; the D gene could be TRBD1 or TRBD2 (5 bases each). The CDR3 length is 17 residues. Trimming cost V 3 bases and J 0 bases, with 15 bases left between them. The germline V gene has CDR1 ENHRY and CDR2 SYGVKD. The CDR3 DNA reads as TGTGCCATCAGTGACCTAACGGGGCGGAGCTCCTACAATGAGCAGTTCTTC. Amino acids: CAISDLTGRSSYNEQFF.

The rearrangement joins TRBV4-2 to TRBJ1-4; tentatively, D is TRBD1 (5 bases). Deletions cut 1 base from V and 14 bases from J, with 20 bases between. This CDR3 comprises 15 residues. CDR1 is LGHNA and CDR2 is YNFKEQ in the germline V gene. CDR3 in amino acids: CASSQAGRQGMFLFF. For the CDR3, the DNA is TGTGCCAGCAGCCAAGCTGGTAGGCAGGGTATGTTCCTGTTTTTT.

This clonotype was counted a few times. The chain uses TRBV25-1 and TRBJ1-3; 8 nucleotides align to TRBD1. V shed 6 bases, J shed 4 bases, and the junction held 14 bases outside the gene matches. Germline lookup yields CDR1 MGHDK and CDR2 SYGVNS. The CDR3 totals 17 residues. DNA for the CDR3: TGTGCCAGCAGCGCTTTCGCTTCCGACAGGGGAGGAAACACCATATATTTT. Translation gives CASSAFASDRGGNTIYF.

This clonotype showed up just a few times. The chain recombines TRBV6-2 or TRBV6-3 with TRBJ1-1; the D gene is possibly TRBD1 (6 bases). The CDR3 length is 17 residues. From germline, CDR1 is MNHEY and CDR2 SVGEGT. Trimming stripped 0 bases from V and 0 bases from J, with 14 bases between. The CDR3 sequence: CASSYSTGPLMNTEAFF. The DNA for the CDR3 is TGTGCCAGCAGTTACTCGACAGGCCCCTTAATGAACACTGAAGCTTTCTTT.

This clonotype was recorded a few times. The chain links TRBV7-9 to TRBJ2-7, with 8 bases fitting TRBD1. This CDR3 is built from 16 residues. V lost 3 bases, J lost 7 bases, and 14 bases stayed unmatched. Germline values: CDR1 SEHNR, CDR2 FQNEAQ (reference sequence). This chain's CDR3 is CASSLKGTGPKGEQYF. CDR3 DNA: TGTGCCAGCAGCTTGAAGGGGACAGGCCCGAAGGGAGAGCAGTACTTC.

Many counts were recorded for this clonotype. V gene TRBV6-2 or TRBV6-3 combines with J gene TRBJ2-2; D possibly corresponds to TRBD1 (6 bases). Trimming pared 7 bases from V and 7 bases from J, leaving 19 bases between. The CDR3 consists of 15 residues. CDR1 MNHEY and CDR2 SVGEGT come from the germline V gene. The chain's CDR3 is CASTMPGTFGGELFF. The CDR3 nucleotides read TGTGCCAGCACCATGCCCGGGACATTCGGCGGGGAGCTGTTTTTT.

This chain uses TRBV10-3 with TRBJ2-7; TRBD2 matches at 7 bases. The trim removed 1 base at V and 2 bases at J, leaving 5 bases unmatched. The V gene's germline CDR1 is ENHRY and CDR2 SYGVKD. The CDR3 has 15 amino acids. The CDR3 protein is CAISEWGRVAYEQYF. CDR3 sequence (DNA): TGTGCCATCAGTGAGTGGGGGAGGGTAGCCTACGAGCAGTACTTC.

This clonotype was seen a few times. The V call is TRBV5-4, the J call TRBJ2-1, with 12 bases aligning to TRBD2. With V trimmed by 5 bases and J by 15 bases, 15 bases remained unmatched. CDR3 length: 15 residues. Germline CDR1 and CDR2: SGHNT and YYREEE (reference sequence). The CDR3 DNA reads as TGTGCCAGCAGTGCCGGGACTAGCGGGTCAATATTCGCGTTCTTC. Protein: CASSAGTSGSIFAFF. Variable domain in full (rest from reference TRBV5-4 and TRBJ2-1): ETGVTQSPTHLIKTRGQQVTLRCSSQSGHNTVSWYQQALGQGPQFIFQYYREEENGRGNFPPRFSGLQFPNYSSELNVNALELDDSALYLCASSAGTSGSIFAFFGPGTRLTVL.

This clonotype was recorded a few times. The CDR3 spells CASSLNRNNEQFF. The CDR3 DNA follows: TGTGCCAGCAGCTTAAACAGGAACAATGAGCAGTTCTTC. This chain connects TRBV7-8 to TRBJ2-1; possible D gene TRBD1, 5 bases. The CDR3 has 13 residues. V lost 2 bases and J lost 5, with 7 bases in between. Germline V gene sequence: CDR1 SGHVS, CDR2 FQNEAQ.

This chain joins TRBV6-6 and TRBJ1-6; D is unresolved. In germline, CDR1 is MNHNY, CDR2 SVGAGI (reference sequence). Trimming removed 2 bases at V and 8 bases at J, with 13 bases between. The CDR3 sequence is 15 residues long. In nucleotides, the CDR3 is TGTGCCAGCAGTTACGTGGCTCCCGGGGATTCACCCCTCCACTTT. Its protein product is CASSYVAPGDSPLHF.

The table lists this clonotype with many counts. The chain links TRBV5-1 to TRBJ2-7, with 9 nucleotides matching TRBD2. With 4 bases clipped from V and 3 bases from J, the junction kept 5 bases outside the gene matches. This CDR3 has 14 amino acids. The germline V gene has CDR1 SGHRS and CDR2 YFSETQ. The CDR3 spells CASSPSGGIYEQYF. The CDR3, as DNA: TGCGCCAGCAGCCCAAGCGGGGGGATCTACGAGCAGTACTTC.

The chain is built from TRBV20-1 and TRBJ1-1, with D maybe TRBD1 (5 bases). V was clipped by 1 base and J by 11 bases, with 23 bases between them. The CDR3 has 15 amino acids. Germline loops: CDR1 DFQATT, CDR2 SNEGSKA (reference sequence). The CDR3 spells CSARVGQGPLSSAFF. The CDR3 bases are TGCAGTGCTAGAGTGGGGCAGGGTCCCCTTTCATCGGCTTTCTTT.

This clonotype showed up many times. The chain has TRBV9 and TRBJ2-1; no clear D gene. The CDR3 is made up of 14 amino acids. V dropped 2 bases and J dropped 10 bases, with 16 bases sitting between them. Germline V lookup: CDR1 SGDLS, CDR2 YYNGEE. The CDR3 loop is CASSVPPTPGEQFF. The CDR3 DNA is TGTGCCAGCAGCGTTCCCCCCACCCCTGGCGAGCAGTTCTTC.

The V call is TRBV6-5, the J call TRBJ2-7; TRBD1 agrees at 8 bases. Germline trimming cut 5 bases from V and 3 bases from J; bases unmatched to any gene: 6. The CDR3 extends over 14 amino acids. Germline assignment: CDR1 MNHEY and CDR2 SVGAGI. The CDR3 loop reads CASSIRQGFYEQYF. The DNA for the CDR3 is TGTGCCAGCAGTATCAGACAGGGGTTCTACGAGCAGTACTTC.

This clonotype was detected many times. The junction departs from the called germline gene at one end, perhaps through a read error. V usage is TRBV7-6 and J usage is TRBJ2-2, with TRBD2 identical over 8 bases. The CDR3 covers 15 residues. Germline-derived CDR1 and CDR2 are SGHVS and FNYEAQ. DNA of the CDR3: TGTGCCAGCAGCTTAGGTAGCGGGAACGCCGGGGAGCTGTTTTTT. It is translated as CASSLGSGNAGELFF.

In its sample, this clonotype was seen many times. The rearrangement uses TRBV5-5 and TRBJ2-5, with TRBD2 as a possible D gene (7 bases). V dropped 6 bases and J dropped 5 bases, with 20 bases sitting between them. Germline V lookup: CDR1 SGHKS, CDR2 YYEKEE (reference sequence). The CDR3 extends over 15 amino acids. CDR3 in amino acids: CASIQRGATVETQYF. The DNA of the CDR3 is TGTGCCAGCATCCAACGGGGGGCTACGGTGGAGACCCAGTACTTC.

This sequence joins TRBV6-2 or TRBV6-3 and TRBJ2-3; 8 bases are shared with TRBD1. CDR1 is MNHEY and CDR2 is SVGEGT in the germline V gene. Germline trimming cut 0 bases from V and 5 bases from J; bases unmatched to any gene: 4. This CDR3 contains 15 residues. The CDR3 DNA sequence: TGTGCCAGCAGTTACTCATCCAGGGGGCAAGATACGCAGTATTTT. It specifies CASSYSSRGQDTQYF.

Note on this clonotype: The conserved phenylalanine or tryptophan normally closing the CDR3 is absent here, so this likely arose from a read error. The DNA is left out, because the CDR3 cannot be placed on it with certainty; the CDR3 is given as TCRdb lists it. The chain combines TRBV4-1 with TRBJ1-2. Germline V CDR1 and CDR2: MGHRA, YSYEKL. The CDR3 extends over 10 residues, inclusive of both ends. CDR3: CASRPLAGYP.

This clonotype was detected a few times. The chain combines TRBV4-1 with TRBJ1-4; D ambiguous. The CDR3 sequence is 16 residues long. Germline lookup yields CDR1 MGHRA and CDR2 YSYEKL. Trimming removed 3 bases at V and 0 bases at J, with 11 bases between. CDR3 DNA sequence: TGCGCCAGCAGCCACCGGACCGATGCAACTAATGAAAAACTGTTTTTT. This sequence encodes CASSHRTDATNEKLFF.

In this sample, this clonotype turned up many times. This chain connects TRBV7-9 to TRBJ2-1; D remains unclear. From germline, CDR1 is SEHNR and CDR2 FQNEAQ (reference sequence). The V and J ends lost 4 bases and 0 bases respectively, with 10 bases between them. This CDR3 spans 15 amino acids. The CDR3 sequence: CASSSTKGSYNEQFF. Written as DNA, the CDR3 is TGTGCCAGCAGCTCTACTAAGGGCTCCTACAATGAGCAGTTCTTC.

V is TRBV7-2 and J is TRBJ2-5; 11 positions agree with TRBD2. Losses at the gene ends were 5 bases for V and 5 bases for J; bases not matched to a gene: 4. The CDR3 totals 14 residues. In germline, CDR1 is SGHTA, CDR2 FQGNSA. The CDR3 protein is CASSPRTSGETQYF. DNA for the CDR3: TGTGCCAGCAGCCCGCGGACTAGCGGGGAGACCCAGTACTTC.